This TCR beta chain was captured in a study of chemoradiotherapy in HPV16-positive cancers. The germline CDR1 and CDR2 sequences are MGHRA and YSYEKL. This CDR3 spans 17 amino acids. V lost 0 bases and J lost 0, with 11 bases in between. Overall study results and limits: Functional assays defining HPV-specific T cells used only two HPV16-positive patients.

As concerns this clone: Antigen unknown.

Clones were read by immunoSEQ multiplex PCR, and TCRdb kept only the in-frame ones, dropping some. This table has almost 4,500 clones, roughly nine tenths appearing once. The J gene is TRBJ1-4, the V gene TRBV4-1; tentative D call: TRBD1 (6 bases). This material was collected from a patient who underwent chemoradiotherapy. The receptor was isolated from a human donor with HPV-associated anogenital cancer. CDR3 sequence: CASSQDNRVATNEKLFF. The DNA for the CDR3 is TGCGCCAGCAGCCAAGACAACAGGGTCGCAACTAATGAAAAACTGTTTTTT.